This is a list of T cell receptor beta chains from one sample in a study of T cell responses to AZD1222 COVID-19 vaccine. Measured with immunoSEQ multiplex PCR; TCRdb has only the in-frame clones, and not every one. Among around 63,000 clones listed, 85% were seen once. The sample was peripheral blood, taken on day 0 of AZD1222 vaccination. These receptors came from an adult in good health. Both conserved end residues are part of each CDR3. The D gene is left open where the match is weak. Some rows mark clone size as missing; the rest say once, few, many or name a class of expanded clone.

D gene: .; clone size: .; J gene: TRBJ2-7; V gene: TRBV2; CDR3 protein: CASKSGDTYEQYF; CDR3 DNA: TGTGCCAGCAAAAGCGGGGACACCTACGAGCAGTACTTC
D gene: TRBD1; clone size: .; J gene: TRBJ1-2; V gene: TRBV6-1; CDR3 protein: CASSEVAGGADGYTF; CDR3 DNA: TGTGCCAGCAGTGAAGTCGCAGGGGGCGCCGATGGCTACACCTTC
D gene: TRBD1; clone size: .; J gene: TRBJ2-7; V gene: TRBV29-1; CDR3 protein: CSVVPGQGGLVNEQYF; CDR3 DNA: TGCAGCGTTGTACCCGGACAGGGCGGCTTAGTAAACGAGCAGTACTTC
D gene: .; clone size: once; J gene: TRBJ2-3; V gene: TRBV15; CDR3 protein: CATHSFVGGSTDTQYF; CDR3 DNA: TGTGCCACCCATTCGTTCGTAGGAGGGAGCACAGATACGCAGTATTTT
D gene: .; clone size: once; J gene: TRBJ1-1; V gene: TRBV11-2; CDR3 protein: CASSFGSMNTEAFF; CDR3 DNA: TGTGCCAGCAGCTTTGGTTCTATGAACACTGAAGCTTTCTTT
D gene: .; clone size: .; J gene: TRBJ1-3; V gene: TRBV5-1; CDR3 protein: CASSLGQASGNTIYF; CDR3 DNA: TGCGCCAGCAGCTTGGGACAAGCCTCTGGAAACACCATATATTTT
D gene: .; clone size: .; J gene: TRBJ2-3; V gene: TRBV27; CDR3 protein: CASSLADTQYF; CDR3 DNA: TGTGCCAGCAGTTTGGCAGATACGCAGTATTTT
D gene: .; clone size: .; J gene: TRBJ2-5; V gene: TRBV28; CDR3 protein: CASLRSDVETQYF; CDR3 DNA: TGTGCCAGTCTTCGCAGCGACGTGGAGACCCAGTACTTC
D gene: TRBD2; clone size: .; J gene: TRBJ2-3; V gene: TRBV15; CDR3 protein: CATSRAATSGGTDTQYF; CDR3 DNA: TGTGCCACCAGCAGAGCCGCGACTAGCGGGGGCACAGATACGCAGTATTTT
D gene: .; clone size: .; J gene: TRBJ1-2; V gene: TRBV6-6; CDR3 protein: CATPGGNGPAIYGYTF; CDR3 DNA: TGTGCCACCCCCGGGGGGAATGGTCCCGCCATCTATGGCTACACCTTC
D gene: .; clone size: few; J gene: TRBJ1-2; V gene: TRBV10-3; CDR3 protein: CAIRDTGSYGYTF; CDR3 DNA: TGTGCCATCAGGGACACTGGGAGCTATGGCTACACCTTC
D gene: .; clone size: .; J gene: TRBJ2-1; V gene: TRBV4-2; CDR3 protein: CASSQGNEQFF; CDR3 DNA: TGTGCCAGCAGCCAAGGAAATGAGCAGTTCTTC
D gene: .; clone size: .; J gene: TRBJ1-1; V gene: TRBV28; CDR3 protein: CASALSIPNTEAFF; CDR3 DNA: TGTGCCAGCGCGCTGTCGATACCGAACACTGAAGCTTTCTTT
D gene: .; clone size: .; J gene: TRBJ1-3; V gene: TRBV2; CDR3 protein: CASSVGDGLAIRGNTIYF; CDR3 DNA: TGTGCCAGCAGTGTAGGGGACGGTCTTGCCATTCGTGGAAACACCATATATTTT
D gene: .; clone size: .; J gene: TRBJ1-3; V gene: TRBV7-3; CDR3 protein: CASSEGQVGNTIYF; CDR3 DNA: TGTGCCAGCAGTGAGGGCCAAGTTGGAAACACCATATATTTT
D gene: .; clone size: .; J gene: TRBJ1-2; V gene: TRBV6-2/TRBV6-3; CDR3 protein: CASSYPDPGGSGYTF; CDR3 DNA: TGTGCCAGCAGTTACCCCGACCCCGGAGGGTCTGGCTACACCTTC
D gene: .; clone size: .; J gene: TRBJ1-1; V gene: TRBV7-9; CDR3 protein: CASSYLGTEAFF; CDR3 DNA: TGTGCCAGCAGCTATCTAGGGACTGAAGCTTTCTTT
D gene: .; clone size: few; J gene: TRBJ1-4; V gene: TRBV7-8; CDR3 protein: CASSSGGSGEKLFF; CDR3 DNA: TGTGCCAGCAGCTCCGGGGGGTCTGGAGAAAAACTGTTTTTT
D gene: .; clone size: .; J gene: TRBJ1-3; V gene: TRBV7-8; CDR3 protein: CASSLSGNGNTIYF; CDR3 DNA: TGTGCCAGCAGCTTATCGGGAAATGGAAACACCATATATTTT
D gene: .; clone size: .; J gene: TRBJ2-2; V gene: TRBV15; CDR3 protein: CATSRAYGQNTGELFF; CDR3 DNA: TGTGCCACCAGCAGAGCCTATGGACAGAACACCGGGGAGCTGTTTTTT
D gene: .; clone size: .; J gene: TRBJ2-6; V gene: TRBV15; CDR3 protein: CATSRNQGSSGANVLTF; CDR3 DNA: TGTGCCACCAGCAGAAATCAGGGCAGCTCTGGGGCCAACGTCCTGACTTTC
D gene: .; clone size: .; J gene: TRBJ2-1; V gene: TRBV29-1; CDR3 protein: CSGYQGSKSEQFF; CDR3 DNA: TGCAGCGGCTATCAAGGAAGTAAAAGTGAGCAGTTCTTC
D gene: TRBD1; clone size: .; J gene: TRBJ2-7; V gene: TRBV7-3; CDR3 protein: CASSRQGAYEQYF; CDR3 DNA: TGTGCCAGCAGCCGACAGGGGGCGTACGAGCAGTACTTC
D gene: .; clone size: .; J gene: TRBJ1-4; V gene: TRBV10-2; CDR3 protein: CASTRAGDEKLFF; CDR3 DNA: TGCGCCAGCACGCGGGCAGGGGACGAAAAACTGTTTTTT